Shown below are 10 T cell receptor beta chains from a single sample sequenced in a study of shared clonotypes between healthy human individuals. This table comes from immunoSEQ multiplex PCR, and its TCRdb copy is limited to in-frame clones, with some not included. Among some 1.5 million clones, 95% to 99% were seen once, and the ten largest hold 0.4% to 0.55%. Sequences were obtained from naive CD4+ T cells sorted from blood. Subset indicated: CD45RA+ positively selected. Receptors originate from a man in his thirties or forties in good health.

The chain links TRBV28 to TRBJ2-2, with D hard to call. V was shortened by 3 bases and J by 4 bases, with 15 bases between the two germline ends. Germline CDR1 is MDHEN and CDR2 is SYDVKM. This CDR3 contains 16 residues. CDR3 amino acids: CASSFLRAISTGELFF. The CDR3 nucleotides read TGTGCCAGCAGTTTCTTGAGAGCAATATCCACCGGGGAGCTGTTTTTT.

The chain employs TRBV27 and TRBJ1-3, with 7 positions matching TRBD1. The CDR3 loop spans 15 amino acids. Germline-derived CDR1 and CDR2 are MNHEY and SMNVEV (reference sequence). J was trimmed by 2 bases and V by 4 bases; bases with no gene match: 5. Written as DNA, the CDR3 is TGTGCCAGCAGTTATCAGGGGGTAGCTGGAAACACCATATATTTT. It translates to CASSYQGVAGNTIYF.

V gene TRBV30 combines with J gene TRBJ2-3; the D gene could be TRBD1 or TRBD2 (5 bases each). Germline V gene lookup returns CDR1 GTSNPN and CDR2 SVGIG (reference sequence). The CDR3 contains 14 residues. V lost 3 bases and J 0 bases, leaving 10 bases between the germline ends. CDR3 coding DNA: TGTGCCTGGAGGTTGGGACGTAGCACAGATACGCAGTATTTT. Amino acid sequence: CAWRLGRSTDTQYF.

V is TRBV6-5 and J is TRBJ2-3; D is uncertain. V lost 5 bases, J lost 0 bases, and 12 bases lay in between. Germline V gene sequence: CDR1 MNHEY, CDR2 SVGAGI. The CDR3 runs 15 residues. The CDR3 nucleotides read TGTGCCAGCAGTGGGCTTAGGGCTAGCACAGATACGCAGTATTTT. Translating it yields CASSGLRASTDTQYF.

The genes are TRBV4-3 and TRBJ1-3, with no clear D. V was clipped by 0 bases and J by 2 bases, with 8 bases between them. Germline V gene lookup returns CDR1 LGHNA and CDR2 YSLEER. This CDR3 is 15 amino acids long. In DNA, the CDR3 is TGCGCCAGCAGCCAAGACTCGGGCCCTGGAAACACCATATATTTT. Translation: CASSQDSGPGNTIYF.

The chain carries TRBV21-1 and TRBJ2-4. TRBV21-1 represents a pseudogene. The length of the CDR3 is 17 residues. The CDR3: CASSQPYLGAAKNIQYF. The CDR3 DNA reads TGTGCCAGCAGCCAACCTTATCTCGGGGCGGCCAAAAACATTCAGTACTTC.

The chain has TRBV15 and TRBJ1-4; D may be TRBD1 (5 bases). Germline V lookup: CDR1 LNHNV, CDR2 YYDKDF (reference sequence). The CDR3 is 15 residues long. The ends were cut back, 4 bases at V and 4 bases at J, with 13 bases in the middle. The CDR3 DNA reads TGTGCCACCAGCATTCCGGGACGGGTTAATGAAAAACTGTTTTTT. Amino acids: CATSIPGRVNEKLFF.

This clone was recorded once. The chain recombines TRBV29-1 with TRBJ1-1; D call uncertain. The CDR3 contains 14 residues. V shed 6 bases and J shed 6 bases, with 20 bases lying between them. The germline V gene encodes CDR1 SQVTM and CDR2 ANQGSEA. DNA of the CDR3: TGCAGCGTGGCCGCACCCTACGCGAGGGCTGAAGCTTTCTTT. Its protein product is CSVAAPYARAEAFF.

V is TRBV5-4 and J is TRBJ2-7; D perhaps matches TRBD2 (5 bases). Germline assignment: CDR1 SGHNT and CDR2 YYREEE (reference sequence). This CDR3 has 16 amino acids. Trimming stripped 0 bases from V and 0 bases from J, with 13 bases between. CDR3 residues: CASSLESWTYSYEQYF. Here the CDR3 DNA reads TGTGCCAGCAGCTTGGAGAGTTGGACTTACTCCTACGAGCAGTACTTC.

This chain connects TRBV5-1 to TRBJ2-3; D is ambiguous. This CDR3 contains 16 residues. The ends were cut back, 0 bases at V and 0 bases at J, with 11 bases in the middle. Germline loops: CDR1 SGHRS, CDR2 YFSETQ. The CDR3: CASSLASTASTDTQYF. The DNA of the CDR3 is TGCGCCAGCAGCTTGGCAAGTACTGCGAGCACAGATACGCAGTATTTT. Full variable domain (outside the CDR3, taken from reference TRBV5-1 and TRBJ2-3): KAGVTQTPRYLIKTRGQQVTLSCSPISGHRSVSWYQQTPGQGLQFLFEYFSETQRNKGNFPGRFSGRQFSNSRSEMNVSTLELGDSALYLCASSLASTASTDTQYFGPGTRLTVL.